Here is one T cell receptor (beta chain) with its context. Participants came from roughly 25 US areas, aged roughly 18 to 90 years. This table comes from immunoSEQ multiplex PCR, and its TCRdb copy is limited to in-frame clones, with some not included. This table has 350,000 to 450,000 clones, 70% to 90% appearing once. The data belong to a study of blood T cell repertoires in COVID-19. Germline assignment: CDR1 GTSNPN and CDR2 SVGIG (reference sequence). Deletions cut 0 bases from V and 6 bases from J, with 12 bases between. This CDR3 contains 14 residues. The receptor was derived from a man aged 40-49 years in a cohort exposed to, infected with or recovered from COVID-19 (not recorded which). The specimen was PBMCs or T cells enriched from blood (not recorded which). The V and J genes are TRBV30 and TRBJ1-5; D is unclear. CDR3 sequence (DNA): TGTGCCTGGAGTGTACGGGGAAATGGTCAGCCCCAGCATTTT. This gives the protein CAWSVRGNGQPQHF.